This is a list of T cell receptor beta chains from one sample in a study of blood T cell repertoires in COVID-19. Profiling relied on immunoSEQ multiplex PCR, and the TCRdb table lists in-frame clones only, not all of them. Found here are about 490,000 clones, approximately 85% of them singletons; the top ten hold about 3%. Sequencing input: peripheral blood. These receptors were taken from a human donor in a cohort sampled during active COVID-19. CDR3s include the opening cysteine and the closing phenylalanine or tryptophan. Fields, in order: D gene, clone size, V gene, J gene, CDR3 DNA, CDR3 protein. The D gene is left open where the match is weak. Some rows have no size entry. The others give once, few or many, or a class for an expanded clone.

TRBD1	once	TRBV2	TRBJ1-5	TGTGCCAGCAGCCTGGGGACAGTAGATCAGCCCCAGCATTTT	CASSLGTVDQPQHF
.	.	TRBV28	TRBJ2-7	TGTGCCAGCAGTCAAGAGGGGCTAGCGAATAACTACGAGCAGTACTTC	CASSQEGLANNYEQYF
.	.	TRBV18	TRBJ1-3	TGTGCCAGCTCACCACCGATACAGGGTGGAAACACCATATATTTT	CASSPPIQGGNTIYF
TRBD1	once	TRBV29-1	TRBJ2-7	TGCAGCGCCGCCGACAGGGGGCTTTACGAGCAGTACTTC	CSAADRGLYEQYF
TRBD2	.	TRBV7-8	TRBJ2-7	TGTGCCAGCAGCTTGACCGGGACTAGCGTCTACGAGCAGTACTTC	CASSLTGTSVYEQYF
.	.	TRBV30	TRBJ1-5	TGTGCCTGGAGCGGGGGGAGAGGGGAAGGTCAGCCCCAGCATTTT	CAWSGGRGEGQPQHF
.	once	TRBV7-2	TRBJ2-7	TGTGCCAGCAGCTTACTAGGCACCTACGAGCAGTACTTC	CASSLLGTYEQYF
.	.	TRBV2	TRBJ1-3	TGTGCCAGCAGTGACAGGGTCACTGGAAACACCATATATTTT	CASSDRVTGNTIYF
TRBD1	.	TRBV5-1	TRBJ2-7	TGCGCCAGCAGCTTATCCCCGGGACAGTCCTACGAGCAGTACTTC	CASSLSPGQSYEQYF
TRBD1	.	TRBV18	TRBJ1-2	TGTGCCAGCTCACCCGACAGGGACTATGGCTACACCTTC	CASSPDRDYGYTF
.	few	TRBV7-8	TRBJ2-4	TGTGCCAGCAGCTTAGATGGCGGGGAAAGACACATTCAGTACTTC	CASSLDGGERHIQYF
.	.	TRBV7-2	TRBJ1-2	TGTGCCAGCAGCCATCGCCAGGGCCGGGTCTATGGCTACACCTTC	CASSHRQGRVYGYTF
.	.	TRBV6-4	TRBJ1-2	TGTGCCAGCAGTGACTCATACAGAAAGGATGGCTACACCTTC	CASSDSYRKDGYTF
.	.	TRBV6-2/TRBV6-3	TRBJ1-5	TGTGCCAGCAGTTTACTCGACAACAATCAGCCCCAGCATTTT	CASSLLDNNQPQHF
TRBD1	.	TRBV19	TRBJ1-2	TGTGCCAGTAGCGGGACAGGGGATGAAGTATTTCTGGGTGGCTACACCTTC	CASSGTGDEVFLGGYTF
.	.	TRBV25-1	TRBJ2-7	TGTGCCAGCAGGCAGCAGGGTGGCGAGCAGTACTTC	CASRQQGGEQYF
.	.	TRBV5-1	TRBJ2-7	TGCGCCAGCAGGAACGCTATCCAGGGGGAGCAGTACTTC	CASRNAIQGEQYF
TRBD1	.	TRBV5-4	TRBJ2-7	TGTGCCAGCAGCTTGGTGGACAGGGGAAAGTCCCCCGAGCAGTACTTC	CASSLVDRGKSPEQYF
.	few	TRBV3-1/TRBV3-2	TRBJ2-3	TGTGCCAGCAGCCAAGAAGGGTTACAGGCGGGCACAGATACGCAGTATTTT	CASSQEGLQAGTDTQYF
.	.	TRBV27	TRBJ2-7	TGTGCCAGCAGCGTAGAGTGGGGAGGCTCCTACGAGCAGTACTTC	CASSVEWGGSYEQYF
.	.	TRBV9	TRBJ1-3	TGTGCCAGCAGCGTACACCTGAGGCAGGGTAAAACTGGAAACACCATATATTTT	CASSVHLRQGKTGNTIYF
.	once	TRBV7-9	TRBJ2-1	TGTGCCAGCACCTCTGGCTACCTTCCAGTAGCAAGCCATGAGCAGTTCTTC	CASTSGYLPVASHEQFF
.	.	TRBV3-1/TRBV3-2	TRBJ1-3	TGTGCCAGCAGCCCTTCGGTACTCTCTGGAAACACCATATATTTT	CASSPSVLSGNTIYF
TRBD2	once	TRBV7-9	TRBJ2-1	TGTGCCAGCAGTAGGGGCCAGGGGGCCGTAGGACTAGCGGGTAAATCCTACAATGAGCAGTTCTTC	CASSRGQGAVGLAGKSYNEQFF
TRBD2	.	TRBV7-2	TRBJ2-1	TGTGCCAGCAGCTCCCTTACTAGCGGGAGTGTCTATGAGCAGTTCTTC	CASSSLTSGSVYEQFF
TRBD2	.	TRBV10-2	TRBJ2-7	TGCGCCAGCAGTGGGCTAGCGGGAGTGATGTACGAGCAGTACTTC	CASSGLAGVMYEQYF
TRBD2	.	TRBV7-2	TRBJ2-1	TGTGCCAGCAGCGAGCGCGGGACTACGAACCACAATGAGCAGTTCTTC	CASSERGTTNHNEQFF
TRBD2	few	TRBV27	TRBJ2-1	TGTGCCAGCAGTCCCGCCGACGGGAGGGCCCAGAATGAGCAGTTCTTC	CASSPADGRAQNEQFF
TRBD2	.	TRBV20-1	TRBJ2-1	TGCAGTGCTAGTGGACTAGCGGGGTACAATGAGCAGTTCTTC	CSASGLAGYNEQFF
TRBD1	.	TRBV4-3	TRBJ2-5	TGCGCCAGCAGCCATGTCATCGTCGGGACAGGCGAGCAAGAGACCCAGTACTTC	CASSHVIVGTGEQETQYF
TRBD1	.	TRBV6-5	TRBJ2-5	TGTGCCAGCAGTTACAGGGACAGGGCAACGGAGACCCAGTACTTC	CASSYRDRATETQYF
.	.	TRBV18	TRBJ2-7	TGTGCCAGCTCACCGGCAGGGGTTGACGAGCAGTACTTC	CASSPAGVDEQYF